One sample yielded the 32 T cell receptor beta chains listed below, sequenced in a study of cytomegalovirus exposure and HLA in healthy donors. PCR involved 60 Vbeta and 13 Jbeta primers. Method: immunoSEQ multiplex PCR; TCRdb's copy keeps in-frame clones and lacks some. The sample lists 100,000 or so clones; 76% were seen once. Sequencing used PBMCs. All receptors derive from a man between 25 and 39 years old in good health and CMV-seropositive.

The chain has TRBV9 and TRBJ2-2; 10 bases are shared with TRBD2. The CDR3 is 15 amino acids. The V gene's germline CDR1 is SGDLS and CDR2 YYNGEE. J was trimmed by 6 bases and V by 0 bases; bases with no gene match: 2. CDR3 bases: TGTGCCAGCAGCGTAGGAGCGGGAGGGGCCGGGGAGCTGTTTTTT. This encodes CASSVGAGGAGELFF.

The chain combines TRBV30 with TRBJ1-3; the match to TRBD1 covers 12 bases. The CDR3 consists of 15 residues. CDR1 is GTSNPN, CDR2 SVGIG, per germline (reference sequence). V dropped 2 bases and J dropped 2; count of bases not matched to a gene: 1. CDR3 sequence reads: CAWSRDRGPGNTIYF. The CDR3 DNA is TGTGCCTGGAGTCGGGACAGGGGGCCTGGAAACACCATATATTTT. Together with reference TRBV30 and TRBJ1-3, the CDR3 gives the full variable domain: SQTIHQWPATLVQPVGSPLSLECTVEGTSNPNLYWYRQAAGRGLQLLFYSVGIGQISSEVPQNLSASRPQDRQFILSSKKLLLSDSGFYLCAWSRDRGPGNTIYFGEGSWLTVV.

In nucleotides, the CDR3 is TGCAGCGTTGTTTCCGTCGCAGGCAGCACAGATACGCAGTATTTT. Its translation is CSVVSVAGSTDTQYF. The chain is built from TRBV29-1 and TRBJ2-3; no clear D gene. Germline V CDR1 and CDR2: SQVTM, ANQGSEA. CDR3 length equals 15 residues. V was shortened by 4 bases and J by 0 bases, with 14 bases between the two germline ends.

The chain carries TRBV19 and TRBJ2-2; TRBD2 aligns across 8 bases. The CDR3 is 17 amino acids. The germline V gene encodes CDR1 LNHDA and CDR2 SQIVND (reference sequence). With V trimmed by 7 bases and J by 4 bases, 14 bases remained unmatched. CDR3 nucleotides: TGTGCCAGTACCTCTCATTCTCGTACTAGCGGCACCGGGGAGCTGTTTTTT. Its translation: CASTSHSRTSGTGELFF.

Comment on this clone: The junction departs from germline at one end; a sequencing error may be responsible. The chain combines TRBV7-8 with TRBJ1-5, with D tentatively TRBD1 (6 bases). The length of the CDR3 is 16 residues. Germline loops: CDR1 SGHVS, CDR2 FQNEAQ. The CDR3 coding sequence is TGTGCCAGCAGCCGAGAGGGGGGGGGACTTAATCAGCCTCAGCATTTT. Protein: CASSREGGGLNQPQHF.

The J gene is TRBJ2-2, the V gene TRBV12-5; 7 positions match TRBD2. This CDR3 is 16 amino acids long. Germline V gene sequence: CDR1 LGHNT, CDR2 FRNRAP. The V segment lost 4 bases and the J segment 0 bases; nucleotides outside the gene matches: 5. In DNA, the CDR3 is TGTGCTAGTGGTTACCTGCTAGCGGCGAACACCGGGGAGCTGTTTTTT. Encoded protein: CASGYLLAANTGELFF. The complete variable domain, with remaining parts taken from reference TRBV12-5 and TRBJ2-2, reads DARVTQTPRHKVTEMGQEVTMRCQPILGHNTVFWYRQTMMQGLELLAYFRNRAPLDDSGMPKDRFSAEMPDATLATLKIQPSEPRDSAVYFCASGYLLAANTGELFFGEGSRLTVL.

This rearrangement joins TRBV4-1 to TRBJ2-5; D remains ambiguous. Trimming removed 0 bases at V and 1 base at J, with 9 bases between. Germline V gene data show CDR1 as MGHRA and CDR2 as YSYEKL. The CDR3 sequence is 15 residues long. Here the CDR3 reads CASSQDWALQETQYF. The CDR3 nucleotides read TGCGCCAGCAGCCAAGATTGGGCGCTCCAAGAGACCCAGTACTTC.

CDR3 in amino acids: CASTKFRANTGELFF. CDR3 DNA sequence: TGTGCCAGCACCAAGTTCCGGGCGAACACCGGGGAGCTGTTTTTT. The genes are TRBV6-5 and TRBJ2-2, with D hard to call. V was pared by 7 bases and J by 0 bases, with 12 bases between. Germline V gene sequence: CDR1 MNHEY, CDR2 SVGAGI. This CDR3 is 15 amino acids long.

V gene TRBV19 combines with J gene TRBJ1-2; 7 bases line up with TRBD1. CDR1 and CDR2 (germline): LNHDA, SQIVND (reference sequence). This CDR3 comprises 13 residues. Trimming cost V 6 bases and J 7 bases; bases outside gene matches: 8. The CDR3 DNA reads TGTGCCAGTAGGACAGGGAGGTTTGGTGGCTACACCTTC. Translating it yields CASRTGRFGGYTF.

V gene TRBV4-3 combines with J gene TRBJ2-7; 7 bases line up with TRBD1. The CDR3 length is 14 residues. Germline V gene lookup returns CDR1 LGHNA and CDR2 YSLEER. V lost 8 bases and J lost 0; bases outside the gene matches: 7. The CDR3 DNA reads TGCGCCAGCCGGTCTGACAGGGCCTCCTACGAGCAGTACTTC. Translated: CASRSDRASYEQYF.

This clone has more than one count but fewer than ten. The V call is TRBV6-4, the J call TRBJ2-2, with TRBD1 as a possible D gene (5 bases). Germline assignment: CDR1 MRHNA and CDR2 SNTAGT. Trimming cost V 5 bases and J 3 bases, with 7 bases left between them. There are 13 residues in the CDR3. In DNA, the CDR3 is TGTGCCAGCAGTAAAGGGGACACCGGGGAGCTGTTTTTT. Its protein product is CASSKGDTGELFF.

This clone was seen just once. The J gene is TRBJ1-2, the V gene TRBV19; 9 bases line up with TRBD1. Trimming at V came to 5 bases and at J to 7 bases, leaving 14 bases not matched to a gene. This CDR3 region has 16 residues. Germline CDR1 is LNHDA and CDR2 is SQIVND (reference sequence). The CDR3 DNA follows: TGTGCCAGTAGTTCTACCCCCTATTGGACAGGGGTTGGCTACACCTTC. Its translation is CASSSTPYWTGVGYTF.

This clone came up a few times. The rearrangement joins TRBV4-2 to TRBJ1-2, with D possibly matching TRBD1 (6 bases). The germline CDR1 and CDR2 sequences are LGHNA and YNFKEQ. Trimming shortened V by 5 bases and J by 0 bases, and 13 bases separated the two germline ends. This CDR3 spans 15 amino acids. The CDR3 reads CASSLERTANYGYTF. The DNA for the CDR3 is TGTGCCAGCAGCTTGGAAAGGACAGCTAACTATGGCTACACCTTC.

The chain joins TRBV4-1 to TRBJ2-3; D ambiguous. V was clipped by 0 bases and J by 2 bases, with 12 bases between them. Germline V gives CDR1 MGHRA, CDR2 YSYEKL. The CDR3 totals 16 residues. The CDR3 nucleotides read TGCGCCAGCAGCCAAGATCTCGGGTTCCCCACAGATACGCAGTATTTT. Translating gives CASSQDLGFPTDTQYF.

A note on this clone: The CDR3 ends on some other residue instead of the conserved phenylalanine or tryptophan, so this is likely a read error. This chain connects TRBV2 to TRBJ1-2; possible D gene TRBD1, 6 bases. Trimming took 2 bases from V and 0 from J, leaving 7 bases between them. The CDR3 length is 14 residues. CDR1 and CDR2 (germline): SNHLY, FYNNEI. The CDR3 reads CASSERDTNYGYTS. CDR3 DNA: TGTGCCAGCAGTGAACGGGACACTAACTATGGCTACACCTCC.

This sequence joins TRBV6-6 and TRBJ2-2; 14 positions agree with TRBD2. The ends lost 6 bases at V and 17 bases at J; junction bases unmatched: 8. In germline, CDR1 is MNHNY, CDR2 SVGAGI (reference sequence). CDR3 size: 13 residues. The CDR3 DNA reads TGTGCCAGCAGGGGGACTAGCGGGGGCACCCTATTTTTT. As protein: CASRGTSGGTLFF.

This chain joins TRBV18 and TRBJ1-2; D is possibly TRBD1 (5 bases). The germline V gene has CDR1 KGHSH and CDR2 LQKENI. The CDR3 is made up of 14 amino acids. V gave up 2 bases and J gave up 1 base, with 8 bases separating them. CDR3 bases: TGTGCCAGCTCACCAGTAGGGGATAACTATGGCTACACCTTC. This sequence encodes CASSPVGDNYGYTF.

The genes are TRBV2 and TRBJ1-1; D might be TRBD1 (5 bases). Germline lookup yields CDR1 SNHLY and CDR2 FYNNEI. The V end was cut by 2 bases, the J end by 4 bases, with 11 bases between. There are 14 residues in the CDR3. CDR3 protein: CASSESQGGTEAFF. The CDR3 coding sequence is TGTGCCAGCAGTGAATCCCAGGGTGGCACTGAAGCTTTCTTT.

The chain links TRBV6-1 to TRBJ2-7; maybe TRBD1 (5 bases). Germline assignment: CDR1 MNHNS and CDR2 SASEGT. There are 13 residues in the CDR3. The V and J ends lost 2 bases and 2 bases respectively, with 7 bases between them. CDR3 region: CASSEQGTYEQYV. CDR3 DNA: TGTGCCAGCAGTGAACAGGGCACCTACGAGCAGTACGTC.

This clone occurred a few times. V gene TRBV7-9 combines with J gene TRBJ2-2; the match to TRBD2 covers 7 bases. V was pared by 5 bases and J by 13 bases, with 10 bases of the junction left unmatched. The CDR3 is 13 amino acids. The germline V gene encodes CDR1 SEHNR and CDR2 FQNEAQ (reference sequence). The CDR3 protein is CASSRSGGRWLFF. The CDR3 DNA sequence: TGTGCCAGCAGCCGGTCGGGGGGACGATGGCTGTTTTTT. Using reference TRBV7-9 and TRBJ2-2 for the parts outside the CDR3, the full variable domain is DTGVSQNPRHKITKRGQNVTFRCDPISEHNRLYWYRQTLGQGPEFLTYFQNEAQLEKSRLLSDRFSAERPKGSFSTLEIQRTEQGDSAMYLCASSRSGGRWLFFGEGSRLTVL.

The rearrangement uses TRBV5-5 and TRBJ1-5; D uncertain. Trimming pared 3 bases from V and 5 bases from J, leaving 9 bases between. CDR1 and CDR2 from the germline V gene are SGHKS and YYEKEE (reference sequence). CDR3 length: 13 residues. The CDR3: CASSSAGYQPQHF. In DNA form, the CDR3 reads TGTGCCAGCAGCTCGGCAGGTTATCAGCCCCAGCATTTT. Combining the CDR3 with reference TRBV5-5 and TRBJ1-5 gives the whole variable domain DAGVTQSPTHLIKTRGQQVTLRCSPISGHKSVSWYQQVLGQGPQFIFQYYEKEERGRGNFPDRFSARQFPNYSSELNVNALLLGDSALYLCASSSAGYQPQHFGDGTRLSIL.

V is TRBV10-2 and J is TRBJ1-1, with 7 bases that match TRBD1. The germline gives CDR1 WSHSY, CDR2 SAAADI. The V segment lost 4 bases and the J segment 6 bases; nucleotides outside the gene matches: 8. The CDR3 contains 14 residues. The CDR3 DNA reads TGCGCCAGCAGTGCTCCCGGGACAGAGGCTGAAGCTTTCTTT. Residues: CASSAPGTEAEAFF.

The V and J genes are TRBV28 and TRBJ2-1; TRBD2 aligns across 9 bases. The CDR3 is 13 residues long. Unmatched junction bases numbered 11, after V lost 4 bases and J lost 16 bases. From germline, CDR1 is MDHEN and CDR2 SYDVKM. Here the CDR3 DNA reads TGTGCCAGCAGTTCTCCCTCTAGCGGGAAGGATTTCTTC. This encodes CASSSPSSGKDFF. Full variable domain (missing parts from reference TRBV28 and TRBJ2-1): DVKVTQSSRYLVKRTGEKVFLECVQDMDHENMFWYRQDPGLGLRLIYFSYDVKMKEKGDIPEGYSVSREKKERFSLILESASTNQTSMYLCASSSPSSGKDFFGPGTRLTVL.

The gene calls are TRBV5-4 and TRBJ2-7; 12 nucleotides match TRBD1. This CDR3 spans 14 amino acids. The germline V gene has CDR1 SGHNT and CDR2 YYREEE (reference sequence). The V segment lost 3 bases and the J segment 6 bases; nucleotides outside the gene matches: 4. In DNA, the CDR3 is TGTGCCAGCAGCTGGGGGACAGGGGGCCTCGAGCAGTACGTC. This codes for CASSWGTGGLEQYV.

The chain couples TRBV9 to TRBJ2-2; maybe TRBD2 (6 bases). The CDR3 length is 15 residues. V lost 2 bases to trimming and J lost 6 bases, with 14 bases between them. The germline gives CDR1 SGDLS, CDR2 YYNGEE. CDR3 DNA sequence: TGTGCCAGCAGCGTCGGAGGGTGGGGGGCCGGGGAGCTGTTTTTT. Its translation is CASSVGGWGAGELFF.

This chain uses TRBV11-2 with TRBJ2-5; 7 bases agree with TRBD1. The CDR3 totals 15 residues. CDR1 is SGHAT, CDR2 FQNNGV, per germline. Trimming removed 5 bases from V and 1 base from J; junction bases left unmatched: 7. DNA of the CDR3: TGTGCCAGCAGCCACTGGGACAGCCGCCAAGAGACCCAGTACTTC. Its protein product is CASSHWDSRQETQYF.

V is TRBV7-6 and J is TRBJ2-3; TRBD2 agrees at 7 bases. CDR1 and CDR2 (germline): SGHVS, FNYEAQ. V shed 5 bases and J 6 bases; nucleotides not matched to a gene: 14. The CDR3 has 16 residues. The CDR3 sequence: CASSQSPRREVDTQYF. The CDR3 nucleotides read TGTGCCAGCAGCCAGTCACCCCGACGGGAGGTGGATACGCAGTATTTT.

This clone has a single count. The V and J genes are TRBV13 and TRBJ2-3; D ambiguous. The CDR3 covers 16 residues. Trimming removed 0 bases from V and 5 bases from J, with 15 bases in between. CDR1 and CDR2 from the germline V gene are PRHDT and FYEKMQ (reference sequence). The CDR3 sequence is CASSLGLIAGLDTQYF. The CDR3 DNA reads TGTGCCAGCAGCTTAGGCCTAATTGCAGGTTTAGATACGCAGTATTTT.

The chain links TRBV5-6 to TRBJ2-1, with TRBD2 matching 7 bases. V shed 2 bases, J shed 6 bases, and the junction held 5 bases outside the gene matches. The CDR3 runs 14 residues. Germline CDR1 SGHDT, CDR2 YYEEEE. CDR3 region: CASSFLAEINEQFF. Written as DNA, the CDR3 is TGTGCCAGCAGCTTCCTAGCGGAAATCAATGAGCAGTTCTTC.

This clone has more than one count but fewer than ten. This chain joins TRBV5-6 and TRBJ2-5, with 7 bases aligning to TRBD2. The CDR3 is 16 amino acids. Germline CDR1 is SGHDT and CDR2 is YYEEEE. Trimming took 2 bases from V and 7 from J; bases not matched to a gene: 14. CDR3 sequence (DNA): TGTGCCAGCAGCTTCCCTACAGCGGGGAGAGGAGGGACCCAGTACTTC. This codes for CASSFPTAGRGGTQYF.

In nucleotides, the CDR3 is TGTGCCACCAGCAGAGATATTTTTAACACTGAAGCTTTCTTT. Residues: CATSRDIFNTEAFF. V and J are TRBV15 and TRBJ1-1; D not certain. This CDR3 comprises 14 residues. The ends were cut back, 0 bases at V and 2 bases at J, with 7 bases in the middle. Per germline, CDR1 LNHNV and CDR2 YYDKDF (reference sequence).

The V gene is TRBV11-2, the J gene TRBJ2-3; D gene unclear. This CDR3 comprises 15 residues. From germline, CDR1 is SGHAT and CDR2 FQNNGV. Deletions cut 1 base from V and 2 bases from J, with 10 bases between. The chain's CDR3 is CASSLAVIPTDTQYF. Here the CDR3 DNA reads TGTGCCAGCAGCTTAGCCGTTATCCCCACAGATACGCAGTATTTT.